The 10 T cell receptor beta chains reported below all come from one sample, sequenced in a study of early T cells in non-severe SARS-CoV-2 infection (dated by TCRdb to 2020 to 2022). The protocol used for the library was 5' RACE. Sequencing used a NextSeq 500. In TCRdb, the public reads were trimmed at Q25 with fastp and aligned with MiXCR, with productive beta chains retained. Rows merge per CDR3 protein into single entries with the most common DNA and genes. In all, the sample holds fewer than 60,000 distinct CDR3 sequences, and over 3.5% of those were seen once. The ten largest account for 5% to 7.5% of the sample. Sequenced input: whole blood. The receptors come from an adult who was a healthcare worker with PCR-confirmed SARS-CoV-2 infection or an uninfected control (not recorded which).

The CDR3 here is CASSPHTSGASGELFF. The CDR3 region has the DNA TGTGCCAGCAGCCCCCATACATCGGGGGCCTCCGGGGAGCTGTTTTTT. V and J are TRBV7-8 and TRBJ2-2, with D perhaps being TRBD1 or TRBD2 (6 bases each). Germline V gene data show CDR1 as SGHVS and CDR2 as FQNEAQ. This CDR3 is 16 amino acids long. V lost 5 bases and J lost 6, with 19 bases in between.

This clonotype was detected many times. The chain employs TRBV6-1 and TRBJ1-5; unclear D gene. CDR1 and CDR2 (germline): MNHNS, SASEGT. The CDR3 loop spans 16 amino acids. V shed 1 base and J shed 0 bases, with 10 bases lying between them. In DNA form, the CDR3 reads TGTGCCAGCAGTGAAGAAGTGGGAGTTAGCAATCAGCCCCAGCATTTT. It specifies CASSEEVGVSNQPQHF.

The V call is TRBV6-5, the J call TRBJ1-4; D may be TRBD1 (5 bases). Trimming stripped 2 bases from V and 15 bases from J, with 19 bases between. Germline CDR1 is MNHEY and CDR2 is SVGAGI. CDR3 length equals 14 residues. The CDR3 region is CASSYRLDGRELFF. CDR3 nucleotides: TGTGCCAGCAGTTACCGACTCGACGGCAGGGAGTTGTTTTTT.

This clonotype appeared many times. The rearrangement links TRBV10-3 to TRBJ1-4; D unclear. Trimming pared 2 bases from V and 8 bases from J, leaving 15 bases between. Germline V gene lookup returns CDR1 ENHRY and CDR2 SYGVKD. The CDR3 runs to 15 residues. CDR3 in amino acids: CAISELGQQREKLFF. DNA for the CDR3: TGTGCCATCAGTGAGCTCGGCCAACAAAGGGAAAAACTGTTTTTT.

This clonotype was seen many times. This chain joins TRBV4-2 and TRBJ2-7; D is perhaps TRBD1 (5 bases). Germline CDR1 and CDR2: LGHNA and YNFKEQ. Deletions cut 0 bases from V and 5 bases from J, with 11 bases between. This CDR3 contains 14 residues. CDR3 sequence (DNA): TGTGCCAGCAGCCAAGAAAGGGGCCGGCACGAGCAGTACTTC. Encoded protein: CASSQERGRHEQYF.

This clonotype was seen ten or more times. An end of the junction differs from the germline gene, which may be a read error. The J gene is TRBJ2-7, the V gene TRBV7-2; 11 bases match TRBD2. This CDR3 has 16 amino acids. Germline lookup yields CDR1 SGHTA and CDR2 FQGNSA. The CDR3 region has the DNA TGTGCCAGCAGCATAGCGGGAGGGCTTTCTAACTACGAGCAGTACTTC. Translation gives CASSIAGGLSNYEQYF.

This clonotype was recorded at least ten times. The genes are TRBV29-1 and TRBJ2-6; D gene uncertain. The V gene's germline CDR1 is SQVTM and CDR2 ANQGSEA. The CDR3 length is 12 residues. V shed 7 bases and J shed 0 bases, with 4 bases lying between them. CDR3 nucleotide sequence: TGCAGCGCAGTCTCTGGGGCCAACGTCCTGACTTTC. It translates to CSAVSGANVLTF.

Many counts were recorded for this clonotype. The chain employs TRBV7-6 and TRBJ2-1; 8 bases are a match to TRBD2. Per the germline V gene, CDR1 is SGHVS and CDR2 is FNYEAQ. The CDR3 length is 15 residues. The trim removed 2 bases at V and 9 bases at J, leaving 9 bases unmatched. CDR3 sequence: CASSLSTSDVGEQFF. The CDR3, as DNA: TGTGCCAGCAGCTTATCGACTAGCGACGTCGGTGAGCAGTTCTTC.

This clonotype was counted many times. The chain links TRBV19 to TRBJ2-7; 7 bases map to TRBD2. The CDR3 spans 15 residues. Germline V CDR1 and CDR2: LNHDA, SQIVND (reference sequence). Trimming removed 3 bases from V and 3 bases from J; junction bases left unmatched: 8. The CDR3 loop is CASSMAWGGGYEQYF. The CDR3 bases are TGTGCCAGTAGTATGGCCTGGGGGGGAGGCTACGAGCAGTACTTC. The full variable domain, in which reference TRBV19 and TRBJ2-7 provide the parts outside the CDR3, is DGGITQSPKYLFRKEGQNVTLSCEQNLNHDAMYWYRQDPGQGLRLIYYSQIVNDFQKGDIAEGYSVSREKKESFPLTVTSAQKNPTAFYLCASSMAWGGGYEQYFGPGTRLTVT.

This clonotype was seen at least ten times. The chain joins TRBV6-5 to TRBJ1-2, with D possibly matching TRBD1 (5 bases). CDR3 size: 14 residues. Germline CDR1 and CDR2: MNHEY and SVGAGI. V gave up 2 bases and J gave up 6 bases, with 13 bases separating them. CDR3 residues: CASSYMRGLDGYTF. The CDR3 nucleotides read TGTGCCAGCAGTTACATGAGGGGACTAGATGGCTACACCTTC.